A single sample is the source of the 10 T cell receptor beta chains below, sequenced in a study of metastatic and nonmetastatic thyroid tumors. None of the patients had undergone any treatment ahead of thyroid surgery. With MiXCR, TCRdb called clones anew from the PCR reads. Here the sample spans about 32,000 clones, roughly a fifth being singletons. Sequencing was performed on blood. These receptors all come from a female donor with papillary thyroid cancer or a benign thyroid nodule (not recorded which). Some clones in this sample may be carry-over from other donors' samples.

This clone was seen many times. This sequence joins TRBV30 and TRBJ2-2; D remains ambiguous. Looked up from germline, CDR1 is GTSNPN and CDR2 is SVGIG (reference sequence). The CDR3 contains 16 residues. Trimming removed 0 bases from V and 0 bases from J, with 11 bases in between. Here the CDR3 DNA reads TGTGCCTGGAGTGTAATTATTACGGCGAACACCGGGGAGCTGTTTTTT. Translated: CAWSVIITANTGELFF.

This clone was counted at least ten times. The chain couples TRBV20-1 to TRBJ1-6, with D maybe TRBD1 (6 bases). This CDR3 spans 12 amino acids. Trimming took off 2 bases at V and 10 bases at J, with 9 bases between the two ends. Germline CDR1 is DFQATT and CDR2 is SNEGSKA (reference sequence). The CDR3, as DNA: TGCAGTGCTAGAAAGGGGGGATCACCCCTCCACTTT. Protein product: CSARKGGSPLHF.

By share of the sample, this clone is medium-sized. This chain links TRBV3-1 with TRBJ2-7; D ambiguous. V lost 2 bases to trimming and J lost 1 base, with 6 bases between them. CDR3 size: 13 residues. Germline values: CDR1 LGHDT, CDR2 YNNKEL (reference sequence). The CDR3 loop reads CASSQWGSYEQYF. The CDR3 nucleotides read TGTGCCAGCAGCCAATGGGGTTCCTACGAGCAGTACTTC.

In its sample, this clone was seen a few times. This chain links TRBV6-1 with TRBJ2-7; D is possibly TRBD2 (6 bases). Germline values: CDR1 MNHNS, CDR2 SASEGT. This CDR3 is 15 amino acids long. V lost 3 bases and J 0 bases, leaving 12 bases between the germline ends. CDR3: CASSDRQGGSYEQYF. The CDR3 nucleotides are TGTGCCAGCAGTGACAGGCAGGGAGGCTCCTACGAGCAGTACTTC.

In its sample, this clone ranks as medium-sized. The V gene is TRBV7-8, the J gene TRBJ1-6; possible D gene TRBD1, 5 bases. The V end was cut by 4 bases, the J end by 9 bases, with 16 bases between. The CDR3 contains 15 residues. Germline CDR1 reads SGHVS; CDR2 reads FQNEAQ. The CDR3 DNA sequence: TGTGCCAGCAGCTCCTCCCGGGGCCAGGGTTCACCCCTCCACTTT. This codes for CASSSSRGQGSPLHF. Using reference TRBV7-8 and TRBJ1-6 for the parts outside the CDR3, the full variable domain is GAGVSQSPRYKVAKRGQDVALRCDPISGHVSLFWYQQALGQGPEFLTYFQNEAQLDKSGLPSDRFFAERPEGSVSTLKIQRTQQEDSAVYLCASSSSRGQGSPLHFGNGTRLTVT.

At least ten counts were recorded for this clone. The V and J genes are TRBV20-1 and TRBJ2-7; 7 bases fit TRBD2. The germline CDR1 and CDR2 sequences are DFQATT and SNEGSKA (reference sequence). J lost 0 bases, V lost 5 bases, and 7 bases had no gene match. This CDR3 spans 14 amino acids. CDR3 in DNA: TGCAGTGCTCCTACTAGCGTAAGCTCCTACGAGCAGTACTTC. The encoded protein is CSAPTSVSSYEQYF.

This clone was counted only a few times. Relative to the germline gene, one junction end is altered; a read error may explain this. The chain couples TRBV7-7 to TRBJ1-4, with D possibly being TRBD1 (6 bases). The CDR3 loop spans 14 amino acids. The germline CDR1 and CDR2 sequences are SSHAT and FNYEAQ (reference sequence). The CDR3 bases are TGTGCTAGCAGCTTAGCAGGGGAAGGTGCAAAACTGTTTTTT. Translation: CASSLAGEGAKLFF. Full variable domain (outside the CDR3, taken from reference TRBV7-7 and TRBJ1-4): GAGVSQSPRYKVTKRGQDVTLRCDPISSHATLYWYQQALGQGPEFLTYFNYEAQPDKSGLPSDRFSAERPEGSISTLTIQRTEQRDSAMYRCASSLAGEGAKLFFGSGTQLSVL.

The CDR3 coding sequence is TGTGCCAGCAGCCAAGAATATTCACCCCTCCACTTT. This encodes CASSQEYSPLHF. The chain recombines TRBV3-1 with TRBJ1-6; D is ambiguous. Germline loops: CDR1 LGHDT, CDR2 YNNKEL (reference sequence). CDR3 length: 12 amino acids. Trimming took 0 bases from V and 8 from J, leaving 2 bases between them.

This clone occurred many times. The J gene is TRBJ1-3, the V gene TRBV6-1, with D hard to call. Deletions cut 8 bases from V and 4 bases from J, with 9 bases between. Germline loops: CDR1 MNHNS, CDR2 SASEGT. There are 12 residues in the CDR3. CDR3 amino acids: CASDLGGNTIYF. The CDR3 nucleotides are TGTGCCAGCGACCTAGGAGGAAACACCATATATTTT.

This clone was observed at least ten times. This rearrangement joins TRBV7-9 to TRBJ2-5; the D is unclear. V was pared by 4 bases and J by 2 bases, with 2 bases between. This CDR3 has 11 amino acids. CDR1 is SEHNR, CDR2 FQNEAQ, per germline (reference sequence). CDR3 residues: CASSSQETQYF. The DNA of the CDR3 is TGTGCCAGCAGCTCGCAAGAGACCCAGTACTTC.